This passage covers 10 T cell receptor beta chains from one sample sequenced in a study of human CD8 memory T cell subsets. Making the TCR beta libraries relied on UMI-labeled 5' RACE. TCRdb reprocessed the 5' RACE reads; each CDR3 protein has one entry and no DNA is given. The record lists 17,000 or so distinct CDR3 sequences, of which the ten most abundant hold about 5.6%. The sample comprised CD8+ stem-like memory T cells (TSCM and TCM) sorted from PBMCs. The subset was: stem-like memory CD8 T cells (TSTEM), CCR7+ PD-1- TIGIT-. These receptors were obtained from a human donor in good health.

This CDR3 reads CASRRGGAYNEQFF. V and J are TRBV2 and TRBJ2-1; TCRdb's assignment of TRBD2 cannot be checked, as there is no DNA. Germline CDR1 is SNHLY and CDR2 is FYNNEI. This CDR3 comprises 14 residues.

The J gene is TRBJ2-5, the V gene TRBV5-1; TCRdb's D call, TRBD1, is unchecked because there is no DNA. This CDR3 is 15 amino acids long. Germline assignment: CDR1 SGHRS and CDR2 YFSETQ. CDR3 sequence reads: CASSAAGTGVETQYF.

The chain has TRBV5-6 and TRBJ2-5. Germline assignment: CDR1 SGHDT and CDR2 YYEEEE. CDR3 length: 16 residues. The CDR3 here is CASSWGEEVSQETQYF.

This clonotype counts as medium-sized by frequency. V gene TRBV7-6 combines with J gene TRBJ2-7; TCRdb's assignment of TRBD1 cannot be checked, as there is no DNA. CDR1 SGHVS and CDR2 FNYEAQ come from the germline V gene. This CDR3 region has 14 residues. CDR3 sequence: CASSLGPGSYEQYF.

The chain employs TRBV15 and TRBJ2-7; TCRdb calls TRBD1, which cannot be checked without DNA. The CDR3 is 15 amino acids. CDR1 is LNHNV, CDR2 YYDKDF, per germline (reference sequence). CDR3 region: CATSSSGQGDYEQYF.

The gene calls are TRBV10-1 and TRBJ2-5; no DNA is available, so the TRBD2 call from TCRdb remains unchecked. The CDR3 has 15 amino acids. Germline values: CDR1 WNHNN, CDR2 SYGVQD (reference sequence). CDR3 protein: CANPTRLAGKETQYF.

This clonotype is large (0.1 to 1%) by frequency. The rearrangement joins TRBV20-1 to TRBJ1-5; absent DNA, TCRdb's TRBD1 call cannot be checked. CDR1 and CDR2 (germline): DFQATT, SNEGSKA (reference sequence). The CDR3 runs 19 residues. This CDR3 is CSAREEVDRGLYSNQPQHF.

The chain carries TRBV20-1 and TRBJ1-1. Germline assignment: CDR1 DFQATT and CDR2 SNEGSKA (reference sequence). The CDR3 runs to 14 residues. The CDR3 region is CSAPPLWEGTEAFF.

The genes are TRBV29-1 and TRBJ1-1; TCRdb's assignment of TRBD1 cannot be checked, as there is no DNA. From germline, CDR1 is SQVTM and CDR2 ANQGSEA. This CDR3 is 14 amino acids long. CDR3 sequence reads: CSVGGTTVRAEAFF.

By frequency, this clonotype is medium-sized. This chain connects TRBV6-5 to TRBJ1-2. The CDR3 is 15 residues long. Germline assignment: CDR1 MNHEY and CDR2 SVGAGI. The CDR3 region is CASSSNPEAPYGYTF.